These T cell receptor beta chains were read from a single sample in a study of shared clonotypes between healthy human individuals. Using immunoSEQ multiplex PCR, the repertoire was profiled, and TCRdb retains in-frame clones only, with some absent. The data show hundreds of thousands of clones, around 96% seen once. Source material: naive CD4+ T cells sorted from blood. The receptors originated from a young woman in good health. CDR3s include the opening cysteine and the closing phenylalanine or tryptophan. A D gene is named only where the DNA matches it firmly. The size field is filled for only some rows; it gives once, few, many or a size class.

TRBV28,TRBJ1-1,NA,NA,TGTGCCAGCAGTGCCGGGGGGGCCTTGAACACTGAAGCTTTCTTT,CASSAGGALNTEAFF
TRBV2,TRBJ2-7,NA,NA,TGTGCCAGCAGTGGGACAGTCTCCTCCTACGAGCAGTACTTC,CASSGTVSSYEQYF
TRBV11-3,TRBJ1-1,NA,NA,TGTGCCAGCAGCACGGGACAGAACACTGAAGCTTTCTTT,CASSTGQNTEAFF
TRBV4-2,TRBJ1-1,NA,NA,TGTGCCAGCAGCCAAGATGAGGGATGGGGTACTGAAGCTTTCTTT,CASSQDEGWGTEAFF
TRBV5-4,TRBJ2-1,TRBD2,NA,TGTGCCAGCAGCTTGGGACTAGCGGGGAGCAATGAGCAGTTCTTC,CASSLGLAGSNEQFF
TRBV10-3,TRBJ2-5,TRBD2,NA,TGTGCCATCAGACCCACCGGGGGGGCGCAAGAGACCCAGTACTTC,CAIRPTGGAQETQYF
TRBV4-1,TRBJ2-7,NA,NA,TGCGCCAGCAGCCAAAACAGGTTTTCGTCCTACGAGCAGTACTTC,CASSQNRFSSYEQYF
TRBV5-4,TRBJ2-7,NA,NA,TGTGCCAGCAGCCCCGGGACGTCCAAGGGGGAGCAGTACTTC,CASSPGTSKGEQYF
TRBV25-1,TRBJ2-1,NA,once,TGTGCCAGCAGTGCAATCGGACACCCATACAATGAGCAGTTCTTC,CASSAIGHPYNEQFF
TRBV5-6,TRBJ2-7,TRBD2,NA,TGTGCCAGCAGCTTGGGTCTAGCGGACCAGTACTTC,CASSLGLADQYF
TRBV27,TRBJ1-2,NA,NA,TGTGCCAGCAGTCCGCGGGCTTTCCATGGCTACACCTTC,CASSPRAFHGYTF
TRBV4-1,TRBJ2-3,TRBD2,NA,TGCGCCAGCAGCCACATAGCGGGAGCCCCCACAGATACGCAGTATTTT,CASSHIAGAPTDTQYF
TRBV7-7,TRBJ2-2,TRBD2,NA,TGTGCCAGCAGCTTAGCGGAACATAGCGGGAGGGCGTCCGGGGAGCTGTTTTTT,CASSLAEHSGRASGELFF
TRBV2,TRBJ2-3,NA,NA,TGTGCCAGCAGTGAAGGGGCAGCTAGCACAGATACGCAGTATTTT,CASSEGAASTDTQYF
TRBV4-1,TRBJ1-4,NA,NA,TGCGCCAGCAGCCAAGTCCGGGGCAATGAAAAACTGTTTTTT,CASSQVRGNEKLFF
TRBV5-4,TRBJ2-7,NA,NA,TGTGCCAGCAGCCCGACAGTTGAAGCAACCCACTACGAGCAGTACTTC,CASSPTVEATHYEQYF
TRBV18,TRBJ2-3,TRBD2,NA,TGTGCCAGCTCACCAACACTAGCGGGAGGAAAGTCTAGCACAGATACGCAGTATTTT,CASSPTLAGGKSSTDTQYF
TRBV28,TRBJ2-5,NA,NA,TGTGCCAGCAGTTTAGGCTATCAAGAGACCCAGTACTTC,CASSLGYQETQYF
TRBV6-5,TRBJ2-7,TRBD2,NA,TGTGCCAGCAGTACTAGCGGAACCTACGAGCAGTACTTC,CASSTSGTYEQYF
TRBV5-4,TRBJ2-1,NA,NA,TGTGCCAGCACCTGGGACCTGAGCTCCTACAATGAGCAGTTCTTC,CASTWDLSSYNEQFF
TRBV9,TRBJ2-2,NA,NA,TGTGCCAGCAGCGTCGCGAGGGGGAACACCGGGGAGCTGTTTTTT,CASSVARGNTGELFF
TRBV4-1,TRBJ1-4,NA,NA,TGCGCCAGCAGCCAAGGGGGGGGTGGTGAAAAACTGTTTTTT,CASSQGGGGEKLFF
TRBV7-2,TRBJ2-3,NA,NA,TGTGCCAGCAGCTTAGGGGGGCCAGATACGCAGTATTTT,CASSLGGPDTQYF
TRBV5-1,TRBJ1-3,NA,NA,TGCGCCAGCAGCACTGACATTCCTGGAAACACCATATATTTT,CASSTDIPGNTIYF
TRBV27,TRBJ1-4,TRBD1,NA,TGTGCCAGCAGCACCGGGACAGGTGCTGAAAAACTGTTTTTT,CASSTGTGAEKLFF
TRBV6-5,TRBJ2-7,NA,NA,TGTGCCAGCAGTGACCGACTGGACGAGCAGTACTTC,CASSDRLDEQYF